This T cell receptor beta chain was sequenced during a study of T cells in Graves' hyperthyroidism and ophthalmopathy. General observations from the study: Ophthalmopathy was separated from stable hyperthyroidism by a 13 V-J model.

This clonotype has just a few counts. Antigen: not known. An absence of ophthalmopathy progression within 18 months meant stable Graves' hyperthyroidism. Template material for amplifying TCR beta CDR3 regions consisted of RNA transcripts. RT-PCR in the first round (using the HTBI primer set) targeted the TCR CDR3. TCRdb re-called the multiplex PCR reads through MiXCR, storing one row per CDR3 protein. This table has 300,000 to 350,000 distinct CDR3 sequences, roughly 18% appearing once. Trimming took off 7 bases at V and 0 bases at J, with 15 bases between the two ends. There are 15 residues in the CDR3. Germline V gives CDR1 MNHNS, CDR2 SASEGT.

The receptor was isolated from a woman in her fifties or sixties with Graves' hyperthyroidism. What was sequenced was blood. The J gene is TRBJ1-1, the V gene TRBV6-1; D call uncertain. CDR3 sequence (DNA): TGTGCCAGCACCCTAGGCGGGGTCGTGAACACTGAAGCTTTCTTT. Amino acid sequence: CASTLGGVVNTEAFF.